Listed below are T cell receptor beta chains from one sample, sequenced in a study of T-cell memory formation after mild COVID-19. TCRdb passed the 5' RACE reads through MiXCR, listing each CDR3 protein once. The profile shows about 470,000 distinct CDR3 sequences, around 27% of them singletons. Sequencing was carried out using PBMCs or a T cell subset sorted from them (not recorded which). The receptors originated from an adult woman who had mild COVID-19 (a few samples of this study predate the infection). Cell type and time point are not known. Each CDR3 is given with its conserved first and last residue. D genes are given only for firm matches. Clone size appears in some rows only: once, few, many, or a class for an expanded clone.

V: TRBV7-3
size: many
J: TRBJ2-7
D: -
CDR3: CASSLGPPPYEQYF
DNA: TGTGCCAGCAGCCTGGGACCCCCCCCCTACGAGCAGTACTTC

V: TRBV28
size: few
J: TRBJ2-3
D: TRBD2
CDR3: CASSSTSGYNTDTQYF
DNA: TGTGCCAGCAGTTCCACTAGCGGGTACAACACAGATACGCAGTATTTT

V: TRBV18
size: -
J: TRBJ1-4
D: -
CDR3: CASSRTAISTNEKLFF
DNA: TGTGCCAGCTCACGAACAGCGATCTCAACTAATGAAAAACTGTTTTTT

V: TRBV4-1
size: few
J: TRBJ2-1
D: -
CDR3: CASSQDLQAYNEQFF
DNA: TGCGCCAGCAGCCAAGATCTGCAGGCTTACAATGAGCAGTTCTTC

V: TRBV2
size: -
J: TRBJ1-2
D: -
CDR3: CASSESGISYGYTF
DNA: TGTGCCAGCAGTGAATCCGGCATAAGCTATGGCTACACCTTC

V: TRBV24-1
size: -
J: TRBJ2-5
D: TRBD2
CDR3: CATSVNYPTSGETQYF
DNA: TGTGCCACCAGTGTCAATTATCCGACTAGCGGAGAGACCCAGTACTTC

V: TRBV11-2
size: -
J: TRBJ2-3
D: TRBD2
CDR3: CASSQTSGGVSTDTQYF
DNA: TGTGCCAGCAGCCAGACTAGCGGCGGGGTGAGCACAGATACGCAGTATTTT

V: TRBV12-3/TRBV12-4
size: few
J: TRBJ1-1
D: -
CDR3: CASSFRGRIAEAFF
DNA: TGTGCCAGCAGTTTCCGGGGTAGAATTGCTGAAGCTTTCTTT

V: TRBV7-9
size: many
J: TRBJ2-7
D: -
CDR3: CASSFSGFYEQYF
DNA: TGTGCCAGCAGCTTCTCCGGCTTCTACGAGCAGTACTTC

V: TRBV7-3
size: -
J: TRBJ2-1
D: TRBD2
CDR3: CASRAPRGVAGVDSYNEQFF
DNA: TGTGCCAGCAGGGCCCCCCGGGGGGTAGCGGGAGTCGACTCCTACAATGAGCAGTTCTTC

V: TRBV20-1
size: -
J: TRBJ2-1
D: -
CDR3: CSVDTGPSPGDEQFF
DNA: TGCAGTGTAGACACCGGGCCTTCCCCGGGGGATGAGCAGTTCTTC

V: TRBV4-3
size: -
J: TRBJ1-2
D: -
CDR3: CASSQERINYGYTF
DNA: TGCGCCAGCAGCCAAGAGCGCATCAACTATGGCTACACCTTC

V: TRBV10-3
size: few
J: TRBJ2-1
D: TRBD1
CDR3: CAISESKGQGRDPYNEQFF
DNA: TGTGCCATCAGTGAGTCTAAGGGACAGGGGAGAGATCCCTACAATGAGCAGTTCTTC

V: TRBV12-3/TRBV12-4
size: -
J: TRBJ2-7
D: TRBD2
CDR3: CASSLVEREREQYF
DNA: TGTGCCAGCAGTTTGGTCGAGCGGGAACGTGAGCAGTACTTC

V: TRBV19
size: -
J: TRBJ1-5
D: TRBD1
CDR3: CASSFRDRANQPQHF
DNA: TGTGCCAGTAGTTTCCGGGACAGGGCGAATCAGCCCCAGCATTTT

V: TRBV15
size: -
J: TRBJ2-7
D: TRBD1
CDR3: CATSRDRVYEQYF
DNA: TGTGCCACCAGCAGGGACAGGGTCTACGAGCAGTACTTC

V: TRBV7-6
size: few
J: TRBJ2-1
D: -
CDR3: CASSTGDRKNEQFF
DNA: TGTGCCAGCAGCACCGGGGACCGAAAAAATGAGCAGTTCTTC

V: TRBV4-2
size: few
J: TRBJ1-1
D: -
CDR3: CASSQMPQKNTEAFF
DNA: TGTGCCAGCAGCCAAATGCCCCAGAAGAACACTGAAGCTTTCTTT

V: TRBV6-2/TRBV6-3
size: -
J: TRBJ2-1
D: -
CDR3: CASSQRSAEQFF
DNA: TGTGCCAGCAGTCAGCGTTCAGCAGAGCAGTTCTTC

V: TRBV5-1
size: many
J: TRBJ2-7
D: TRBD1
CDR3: CASSLETGTYEQYF
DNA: TGCGCCAGCAGCTTGGAGACAGGGACCTACGAGCAGTACTTC

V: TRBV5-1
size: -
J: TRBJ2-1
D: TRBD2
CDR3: CASSLLASGRVDEQFF
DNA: TGCGCCAGCAGCTTGCTGGCTAGCGGGAGGGTGGATGAGCAGTTCTTC

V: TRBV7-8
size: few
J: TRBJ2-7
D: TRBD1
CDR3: CASSLKQGASYEQYF
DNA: TGTGCCAGCAGCTTAAAACAGGGGGCTAGCTACGAGCAGTACTTC

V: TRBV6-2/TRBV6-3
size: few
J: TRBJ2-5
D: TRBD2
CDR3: CASSSGGLLEETQYF
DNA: TGTGCCAGCAGTTCGGGAGGGCTACTCGAGGAGACCCAGTACTTC

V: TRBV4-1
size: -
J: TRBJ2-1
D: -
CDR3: CASSQGFGVAYNEQFF
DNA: TGCGCCAGCAGCCAAGGCTTCGGGGTCGCCTACAATGAGCAGTTCTTC

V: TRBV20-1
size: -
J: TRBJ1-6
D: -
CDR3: CSAALGLGDSPLHF
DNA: TGCAGTGCTGCCCTGGGCCTCGGGGATTCACCCCTCCACTTT

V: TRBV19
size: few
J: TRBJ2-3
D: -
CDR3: CASSSGEFSTDTQYF
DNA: TGTGCCAGTAGTTCAGGGGAATTTAGCACAGATACGCAGTATTTT

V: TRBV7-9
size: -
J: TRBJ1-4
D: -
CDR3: CASSLVAGSAEKLFF
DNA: TGTGCCAGCAGCTTAGTTGCAGGGAGTGCTGAAAAACTGTTTTTT

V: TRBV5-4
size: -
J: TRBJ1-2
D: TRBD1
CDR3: CASSFNPGTGGGYTF
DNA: TGTGCCAGCAGCTTCAACCCCGGGACAGGGGGTGGCTACACCTTC

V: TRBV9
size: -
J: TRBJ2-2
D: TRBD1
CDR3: CASNSRDRVTGELFF
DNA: TGTGCCAGCAACAGTCGGGACAGGGTAACCGGGGAGCTGTTTTTT

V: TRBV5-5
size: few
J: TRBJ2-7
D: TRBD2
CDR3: CASSPETSGREYF
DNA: TGTGCCAGCAGCCCCGAGACTAGCGGGAGAGAGTACTTC

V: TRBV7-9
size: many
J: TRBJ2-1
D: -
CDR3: CASSSLEAGDYNEQFF
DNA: TGTGCCAGCAGCTCCTTGGAGGCCGGGGACTACAATGAGCAGTTCTTC

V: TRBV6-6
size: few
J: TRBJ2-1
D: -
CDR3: CASSPDPRGEEFF
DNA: TGTGCCAGCAGTCCGGACCCCAGAGGGGAGGAGTTCTTC

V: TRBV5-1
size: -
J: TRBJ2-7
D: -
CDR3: CASSASVEQYF
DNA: TGCGCCAGCAGCGCATCTGTGGAGCAGTACTTC

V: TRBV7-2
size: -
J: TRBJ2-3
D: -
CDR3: CASSMGLGRGTDTQYF
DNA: TGTGCCAGCAGCATGGGCCTTGGCAGGGGCACAGATACGCAGTATTTT

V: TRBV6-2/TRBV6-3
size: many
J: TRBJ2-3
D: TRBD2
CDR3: CASRKMGLAGADTQYF
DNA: TGTGCCAGCAGAAAGATGGGACTAGCGGGAGCAGATACGCAGTATTTT

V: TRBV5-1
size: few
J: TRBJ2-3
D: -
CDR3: CASSTRAKSRDTQYF
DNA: TGCGCCAGCAGCACCCGGGCCAAGTCGAGGGATACGCAGTATTTT

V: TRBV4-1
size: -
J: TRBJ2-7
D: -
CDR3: CASSQDRSVAYEQYF
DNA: TGCGCCAGCAGCCAAGATCGGTCCGTAGCCTACGAGCAGTACTTC

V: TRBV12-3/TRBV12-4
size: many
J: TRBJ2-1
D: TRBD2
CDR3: CASSFPSSGVFHEQFF
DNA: TGTGCCAGCAGTTTCCCCTCTAGCGGGGTGTTCCATGAGCAGTTCTTC

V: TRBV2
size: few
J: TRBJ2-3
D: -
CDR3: CASRSIRDKRTGQTDTQYF
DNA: TGTGCCAGCAGGTCTATCCGGGACAAGAGGACTGGGCAAACAGATACGCAGTATTTT

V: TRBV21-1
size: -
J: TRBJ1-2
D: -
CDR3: CASSPRDMIYGYTF
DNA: TGTGCCAGCAGCCCCCGGGACATGATCTATGGCTACACCTTC

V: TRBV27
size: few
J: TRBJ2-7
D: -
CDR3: CASSVRFSSYEQYF
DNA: TGTGCCAGCTCAGTCCGTTTTAGCTCCTACGAGCAGTACTTC

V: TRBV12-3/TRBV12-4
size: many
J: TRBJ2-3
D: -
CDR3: CASRVTDTQYF
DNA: TGTGCCAGCAGGGTCACAGATACGCAGTATTTT

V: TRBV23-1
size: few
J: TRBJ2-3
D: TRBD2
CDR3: CASSQSLAGGNGPDTQYF
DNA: TGCGCCAGCAGTCAATCGCTAGCGGGAGGGAATGGCCCAGATACGCAGTATTTT

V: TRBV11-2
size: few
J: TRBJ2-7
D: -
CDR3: CASSSHIVGANEQYF
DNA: TGTGCCAGCAGCTCACACATAGTCGGGGCGAACGAGCAGTACTTC

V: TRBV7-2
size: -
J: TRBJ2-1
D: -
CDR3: CASSLAGRARYNEQFF
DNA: TGTGCCAGCAGTTTGGCCGGGCGGGCCCGATACAATGAGCAGTTCTTC

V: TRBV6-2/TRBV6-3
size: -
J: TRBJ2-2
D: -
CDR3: CASSLSRVAGELFF
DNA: TGTGCCAGCAGTCTGTCCAGGGTGGCCGGGGAGCTGTTTTTT